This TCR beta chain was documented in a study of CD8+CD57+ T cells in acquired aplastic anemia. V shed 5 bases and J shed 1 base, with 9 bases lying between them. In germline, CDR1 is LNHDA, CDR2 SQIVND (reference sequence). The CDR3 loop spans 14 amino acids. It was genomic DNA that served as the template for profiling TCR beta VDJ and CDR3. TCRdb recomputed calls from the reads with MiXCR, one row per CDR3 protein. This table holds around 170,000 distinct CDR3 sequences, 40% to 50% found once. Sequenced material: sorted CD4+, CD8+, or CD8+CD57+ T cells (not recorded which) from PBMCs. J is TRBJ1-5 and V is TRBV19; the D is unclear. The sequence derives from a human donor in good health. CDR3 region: CASSLSVSNQPQHF. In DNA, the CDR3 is TGTGCCAGTAGTCTCAGTGTCAGCAATCAGCCCCAGCATTTT.